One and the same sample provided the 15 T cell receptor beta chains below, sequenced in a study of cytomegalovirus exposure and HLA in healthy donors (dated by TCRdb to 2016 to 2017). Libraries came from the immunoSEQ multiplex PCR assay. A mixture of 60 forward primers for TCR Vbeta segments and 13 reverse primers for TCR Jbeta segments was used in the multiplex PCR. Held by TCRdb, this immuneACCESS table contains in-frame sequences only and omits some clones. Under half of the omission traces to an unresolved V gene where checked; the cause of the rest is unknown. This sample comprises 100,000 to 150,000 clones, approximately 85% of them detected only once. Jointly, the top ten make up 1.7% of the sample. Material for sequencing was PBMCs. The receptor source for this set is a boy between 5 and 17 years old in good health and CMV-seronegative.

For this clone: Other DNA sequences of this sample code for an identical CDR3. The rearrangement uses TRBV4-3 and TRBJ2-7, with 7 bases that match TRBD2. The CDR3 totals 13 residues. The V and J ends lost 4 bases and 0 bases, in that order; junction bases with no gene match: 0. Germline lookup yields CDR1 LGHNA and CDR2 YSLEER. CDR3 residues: CASSPGGSYEQYF. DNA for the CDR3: TGCGCCAGCAGCCCGGGGGGCTCCTACGAGCAGTACTTC.

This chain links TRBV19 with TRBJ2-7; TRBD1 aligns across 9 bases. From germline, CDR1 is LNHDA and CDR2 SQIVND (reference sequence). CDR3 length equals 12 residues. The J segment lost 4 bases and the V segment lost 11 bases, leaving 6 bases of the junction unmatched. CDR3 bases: TGTGCCTCCTCGGACAGGGGATACGAGCAGTACTTC. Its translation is CASSDRGYEQYF.

The CDR3 spells CSAEWTANTEAFF. CDR3 nucleotides: TGCAGCGCCGAATGGACAGCCAACACTGAAGCTTTCTTT. The V and J genes are TRBV29-1 and TRBJ1-1, with D possibly matching TRBD1 (6 bases). V gave up 7 bases and J gave up 2 bases, with 14 bases separating them. CDR3 length: 13 amino acids. Germline V CDR1 and CDR2: SQVTM, ANQGSEA.

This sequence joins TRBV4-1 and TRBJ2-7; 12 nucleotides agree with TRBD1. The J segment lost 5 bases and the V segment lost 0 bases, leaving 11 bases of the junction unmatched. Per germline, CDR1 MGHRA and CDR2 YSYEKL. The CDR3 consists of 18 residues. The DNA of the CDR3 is TGCGCCAGCAGCCAAGATACAGCCGGGACAGGGGGCCGCCACGAGCAGTACTTC. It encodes CASSQDTAGTGGRHEQYF.

The CDR3 DNA reads TGCGCCAGCAGCTTGGTCCGGGACATGGAGACCCAGTACTTC. Protein sequence: CASSLVRDMETQYF. The chain is built from TRBV5-1 and TRBJ2-5, with a weak D call TRBD1 (6 bases). Germline CDR1 is SGHRS and CDR2 is YFSETQ. The V gene lost 0 bases and the J gene lost 5 bases, with 11 bases spanning the gap. The CDR3 contains 14 residues.

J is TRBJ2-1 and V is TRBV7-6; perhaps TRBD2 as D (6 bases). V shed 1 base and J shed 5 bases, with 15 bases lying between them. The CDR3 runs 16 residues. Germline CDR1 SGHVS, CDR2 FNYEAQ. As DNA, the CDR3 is TGTGCCAGCAGCTTAGTTGTGAGGAGGGGAGACAATGAGCAGTTCTTC. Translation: CASSLVVRRGDNEQFF.

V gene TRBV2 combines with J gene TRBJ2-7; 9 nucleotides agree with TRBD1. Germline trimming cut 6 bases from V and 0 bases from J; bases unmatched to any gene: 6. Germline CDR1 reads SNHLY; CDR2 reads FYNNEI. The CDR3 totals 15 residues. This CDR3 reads CASRGRTGASYEQYF. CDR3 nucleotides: TGTGCCAGCAGGGGACGGACAGGGGCCTCCTACGAGCAGTACTTC.

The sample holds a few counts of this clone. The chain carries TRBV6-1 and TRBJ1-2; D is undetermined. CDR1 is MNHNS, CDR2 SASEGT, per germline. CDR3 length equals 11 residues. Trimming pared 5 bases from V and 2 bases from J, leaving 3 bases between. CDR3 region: CASSLNYGYTF. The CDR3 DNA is TGTGCCAGCAGTCTGAACTATGGCTACACCTTC.

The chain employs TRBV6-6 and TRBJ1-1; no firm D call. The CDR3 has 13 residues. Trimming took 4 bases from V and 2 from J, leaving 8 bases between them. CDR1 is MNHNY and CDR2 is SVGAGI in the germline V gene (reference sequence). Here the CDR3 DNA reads TGTGCCAGCAGTTTAACACGAAACACTGAAGCTTTCTTT. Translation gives CASSLTRNTEAFF.

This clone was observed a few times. CDR3 coding DNA: TGCGCCAGCACGATGAGAGCGAACACTGAAGCTTTCTTT. Translating gives CASTMRANTEAFF. The chain employs TRBV4-1 and TRBJ1-1; no firm D call. CDR1 is MGHRA, CDR2 YSYEKL, per germline. This CDR3 region has 13 residues. Between the trimmed V and J ends, which lost 7 bases and 1 base, there was a span of 10 bases.

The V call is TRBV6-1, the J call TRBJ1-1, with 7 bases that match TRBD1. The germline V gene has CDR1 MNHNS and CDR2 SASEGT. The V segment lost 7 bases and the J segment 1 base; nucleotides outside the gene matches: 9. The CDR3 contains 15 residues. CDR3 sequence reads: CASMVQGVQNTEAFF. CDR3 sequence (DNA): TGTGCCAGCATGGTTCAGGGGGTTCAGAACACTGAAGCTTTCTTT.

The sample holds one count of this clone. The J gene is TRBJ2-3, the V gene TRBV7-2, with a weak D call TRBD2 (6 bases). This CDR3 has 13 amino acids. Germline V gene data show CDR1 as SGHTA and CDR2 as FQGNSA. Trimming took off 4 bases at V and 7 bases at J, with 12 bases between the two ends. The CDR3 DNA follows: TGTGCCAGCAGCTGGCGCGGGGCGAATACGCAGTATTTT. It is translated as CASSWRGANTQYF. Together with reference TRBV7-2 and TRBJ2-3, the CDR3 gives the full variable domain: GAGVSQSPSNKVTEKGKDVELRCDPISGHTALYWYRQSLGQGLEFLIYFQGNSAPDKSGLPSDRFSAERTGGSVSTLTIQRTQQEDSAVYLCASSWRGANTQYFGPGTRLTVL.

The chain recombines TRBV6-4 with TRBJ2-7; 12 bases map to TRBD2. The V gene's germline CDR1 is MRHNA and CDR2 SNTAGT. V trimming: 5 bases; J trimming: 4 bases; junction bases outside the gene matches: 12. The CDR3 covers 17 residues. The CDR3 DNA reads TGTGCCAGCAGTACGACTAGCGGGGGCCACAAATCTTACGAGCAGTACTTC. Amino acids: CASSTTSGGHKSYEQYF.

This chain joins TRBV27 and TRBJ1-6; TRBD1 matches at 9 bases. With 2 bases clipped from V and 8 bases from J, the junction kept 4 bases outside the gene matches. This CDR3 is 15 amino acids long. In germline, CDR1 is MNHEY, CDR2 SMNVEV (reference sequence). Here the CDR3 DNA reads TGTGCCAGCAGTTTACGGAGGACAGGGGATTCACCCCTCCACTTT. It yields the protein CASSLRRTGDSPLHF.

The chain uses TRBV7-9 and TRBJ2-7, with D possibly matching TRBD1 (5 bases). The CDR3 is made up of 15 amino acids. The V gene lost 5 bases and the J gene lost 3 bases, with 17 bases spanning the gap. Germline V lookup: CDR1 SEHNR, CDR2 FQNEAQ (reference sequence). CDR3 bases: TGTGCCAGCAGCCCAGGTGGTCAAGGGGTCTACGAGCAGTACTTC. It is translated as CASSPGGQGVYEQYF.